Listed here are 15 T cell receptor beta chains from one sample, sequenced in a study of T cell repertoires in cytomegalovirus infection. TCRdb recomputed calls from the reads with MiXCR, one row per CDR3 protein. The repertoire holds 600,000 to 700,000 distinct CDR3 sequences, with around 35% as singletons. For these receptors, no antigen is known. This sample comprised cultured PBMCs, obtained from culture after CMV antigen stimulation. These receptors were collected from a human donor in good health (CMV status not recorded). Some clones in this sample may be carry-over from other donors' samples.

The chain carries TRBV7-8 and TRBJ2-1; 9 bases align to TRBD2. Looked up from germline, CDR1 is SGHVS and CDR2 is FQNEAQ. There are 14 residues in the CDR3. The ends lost 5 bases at V and 10 bases at J; junction bases unmatched: 9. The CDR3: CASSQTAGGQEQFF. The CDR3, as DNA: TGTGCCAGCAGCCAGACCGCGGGAGGGCAAGAGCAGTTCTTC.

The chain has TRBV20-1 and TRBJ2-3, with 10 positions matching TRBD1. Germline lookup yields CDR1 DFQATT and CDR2 SNEGSKA (reference sequence). The CDR3 spans 13 residues. The CDR3 here is CGWDRGGTDTQYF. The CDR3 bases are TGCGGTTGGGACAGGGGAGGCACAGATACGCAGTATTTT.

This clonotype was recorded a few times. The chain carries TRBV7-2 and TRBJ2-4, with TRBD2 matching over 15 bases. Looked up from germline, CDR1 is SGHTA and CDR2 is FQGNSA. This CDR3 region has 17 residues. Trimming at V came to 4 bases and at J to 6 bases, leaving 7 bases not matched to a gene. The CDR3 is CASSSGTSGRSRNIQYF. The CDR3 DNA reads as TGTGCCAGCAGCTCCGGGACTAGCGGGAGGAGTCGAAACATTCAGTACTTC.

The chain is built from TRBV18 and TRBJ2-3; D not certain. V lost 2 bases and J 3 bases, leaving 6 bases between the germline ends. CDR1 KGHSH and CDR2 LQKENI come from the germline V gene. The CDR3 loop spans 13 amino acids. The CDR3 spells CASSPGATDTQYF. CDR3 bases: TGTGCCAGCTCACCAGGCGCTACAGATACGCAGTATTTT. Full variable domain (rest looked up from reference TRBV18 and TRBJ2-3): NAGVMQNPRHLVRRRGQEARLRCSPMKGHSHVYWYRQLPEEGLKFMVYLQKENIIDESGMPKERFSAEFPKEGPSILRIQQVVRGDSAAYFCASSPGATDTQYFGPGTRLTVL.

The CDR3 DNA sequence: TGTGCCAGCAGTTTATCACCGGCCTGGGCGCAGGGCTACACCTTC. Protein product: CASSLSPAWAQGYTF. The chain combines TRBV28 with TRBJ1-2; D call uncertain. V shed 1 base and J shed 8 bases, with 17 bases lying between them. Per germline, CDR1 MDHEN and CDR2 SYDVKM. There are 15 residues in the CDR3.

The sample holds a few counts of this clonotype. The chain links TRBV11-2 to TRBJ2-3; the D is unclear. Looked up from germline, CDR1 is SGHAT and CDR2 is FQNNGV. The CDR3 length is 13 residues. V lost 3 bases, J lost 4 bases, and 8 bases lay in between. CDR3: CASSFSKADTQYF. The CDR3 bases are TGTGCCAGCAGCTTTTCTAAGGCAGATACGCAGTATTTT.

The sample holds a few counts of this clonotype. V usage is TRBV24-1 and J usage is TRBJ2-1, with D tentatively TRBD1 (6 bases). The CDR3 is 14 residues long. V lost 4 bases and J 6 bases, leaving 12 bases between the germline ends. Germline CDR1 KGHDR, CDR2 SFDVKD. The CDR3 is CATSDRTGPNEQFF. In DNA form, the CDR3 reads TGTGCCACCAGTGACCGCACAGGGCCCAATGAGCAGTTCTTC.

The V and J genes are TRBV7-6 and TRBJ1-1; 7 positions match TRBD1. The ends lost 5 bases at V and 6 bases at J; junction bases unmatched: 9. The CDR3 is made up of 14 amino acids. Germline values: CDR1 SGHVS, CDR2 FNYEAQ. CDR3 nucleotide sequence: TGTGCCAGCAGCCGACAGGGAGGAGGGGCTGAAGCTTTCTTT. Its protein product is CASSRQGGGAEAFF.

This clonotype was found a few times. The chain combines TRBV6-1 with TRBJ2-1; D unresolved. The CDR3 is made up of 13 amino acids. Per germline, CDR1 MNHNS and CDR2 SASEGT. Trimming took 1 base from V and 12 from J, leaving 13 bases between them. CDR3: CASSEDPAEWQFF. CDR3 coding DNA: TGTGCCAGCAGTGAAGACCCCGCGGAGTGGCAGTTCTTC.

This chain links TRBV6-8 with TRBJ2-5; D is perhaps TRBD1 or TRBD2 (5 bases each). The CDR3 sequence is 14 residues long. Trimming left V 6 bases short and J 5 bases short, with 16 bases between. Germline values: CDR1 MNHGY, CDR2 SAAAGT. The CDR3 sequence: CASRRAWDVETQYF. CDR3 coding DNA: TGTGCCAGCAGGAGAGCATGGGACGTTGAGACCCAGTACTTC.

V gene TRBV27 combines with J gene TRBJ2-3, with TRBD2 as a possible D gene (6 bases). Germline values: CDR1 MNHEY, CDR2 SMNVEV (reference sequence). The CDR3 sequence is 16 residues long. The V end was cut by 2 bases, the J end by 8 bases, with 20 bases between. Written as DNA, the CDR3 is TGTGCCAGCAGTTTAAGCTTGCCCAGGACCGGGAGTACGCAGTATTTT. Amino acids: CASSLSLPRTGSTQYF.

This clonotype appeared many times. The chain is built from TRBV7-8 and TRBJ2-5; D unclear. The CDR3 extends over 13 amino acids. V lost 5 bases and J lost 3, with 10 bases in between. Per the germline V gene, CDR1 is SGHVS and CDR2 is FQNEAQ. CDR3 coding DNA: TGTGCCAGCAGCCCCCCTAGAGAAGAGACCCAGTACTTC. It encodes CASSPPREETQYF.

The CDR3 reads CASTLGLNQPQHF. DNA of the CDR3: TGTGCCAGTACATTGGGCCTCAATCAGCCCCAGCATTTT. The chain employs TRBV28 and TRBJ1-5; D ambiguous. Germline lookup yields CDR1 MDHEN and CDR2 SYDVKM. With 9 bases removed from V and 3 bases from J, the gap between germline ends came to 12 bases. The CDR3 runs 13 residues.

The V call is TRBV6-5, the J call TRBJ2-7, with 7 positions matching TRBD2. Germline values: CDR1 MNHEY, CDR2 SVGAGI. The CDR3 is 14 residues long. The J segment lost 7 bases and the V segment lost 5 bases, leaving 11 bases of the junction unmatched. This CDR3 is CASSITRLAAEQYF. The DNA of the CDR3 is TGTGCCAGCAGTATAACTCGACTAGCCGCAGAGCAGTACTTC.

This clonotype has just a few counts. The V and J genes are TRBV19 and TRBJ1-2; 7 nucleotides agree with TRBD1. In germline, CDR1 is LNHDA, CDR2 SQIVND (reference sequence). V gave up 5 bases and J gave up 3 bases; unmatched junction bases: 9. The CDR3 loop spans 15 amino acids. DNA for the CDR3: TGTGCCAGTAGTCCGCCGGACAGGAGCTACTATGGCTACACCTTC. Amino acids: CASSPPDRSYYGYTF.